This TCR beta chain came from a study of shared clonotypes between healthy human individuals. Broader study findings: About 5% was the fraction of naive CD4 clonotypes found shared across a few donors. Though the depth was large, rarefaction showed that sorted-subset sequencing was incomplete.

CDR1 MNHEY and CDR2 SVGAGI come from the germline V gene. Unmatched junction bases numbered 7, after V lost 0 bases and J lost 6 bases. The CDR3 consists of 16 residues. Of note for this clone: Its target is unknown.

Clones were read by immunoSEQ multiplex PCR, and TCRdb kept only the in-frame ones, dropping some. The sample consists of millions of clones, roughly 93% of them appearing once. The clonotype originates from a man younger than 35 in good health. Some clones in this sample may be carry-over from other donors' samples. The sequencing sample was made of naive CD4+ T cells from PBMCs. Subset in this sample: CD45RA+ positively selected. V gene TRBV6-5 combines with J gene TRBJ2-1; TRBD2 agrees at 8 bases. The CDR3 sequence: CASSYSMASGFNEQFF. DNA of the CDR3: TGTGCCAGCAGTTACTCGATGGCTAGCGGGTTCAATGAGCAGTTCTTC.